These 28 T cell receptor beta chains came from one sample sequenced in a study of blood T cells in healthy people across ages. Together with a sample-barcoded 5' primer, a J-beta primer mix was included in a second PCR lasting about 6 to 11 cycles. TCRdb reanalysed the 5' RACE reads using MiXCR and keeps one entry per CDR3 protein. Of approximately 490,000 distinct CDR3 sequences listed, about 25% are singletons. These data were likewise used in another study, on T cells of mothers and their children.

The sequenced sample was blood. The receptors derive from a boy between 5 and 17 years old in good health.

This clonotype was found many times. The V gene is TRBV6-2 or TRBV6-3, the J gene TRBJ2-5; TRBD2 is a possible D gene (6 bases). The CDR3 length is 12 residues. Looked up from germline, CDR1 is MNHEY and CDR2 is SVGEGT. Between the trimmed V and J ends, which lost 5 bases and 7 bases, there was a span of 11 bases. The CDR3 protein is CASSAGLPTQYF. DNA of the CDR3: TGTGCCAGCAGTGCGGGACTCCCGACCCAGTACTTC.

The chain carries TRBV28 and TRBJ2-7; the match to TRBD1 covers 11 bases. Unmatched junction bases numbered 9, after V lost 6 bases and J lost 2 bases. The length of the CDR3 is 16 residues. Germline V gene data show CDR1 as MDHEN and CDR2 as SYDVKM. The chain's CDR3 is CASSRNPGQGAYEQYF. CDR3 sequence (DNA): TGTGCCAGCAGCCGAAACCCGGGACAGGGGGCCTACGAGCAGTACTTC. Full variable domain (outside the CDR3, taken from reference TRBV28 and TRBJ2-7): DVKVTQSSRYLVKRTGEKVFLECVQDMDHENMFWYRQDPGLGLRLIYFSYDVKMKEKGDIPEGYSVSREKKERFSLILESASTNQTSMYLCASSRNPGQGAYEQYFGPGTRLTVT.

This clonotype was seen a few times. Given a much more abundant clone one base away, this may be a read error. V usage is TRBV24-1 and J usage is TRBJ1-1, with D unresolved. The CDR3 loop spans 11 amino acids. The ends were cut back, 6 bases at V and 4 bases at J, with 5 bases in the middle. The germline gives CDR1 KGHDR, CDR2 SFDVKD. DNA for the CDR3: TGTGCCACCAGTTTGGGCACTGAAGCTTTCTTT. Its protein product is CATSLGTEAFF.

A word on this clonotype: The junction departs from the called germline gene at one end, perhaps through a read error. This chain connects TRBV6-2 or TRBV6-3 to TRBJ1-1; the D is unclear. CDR1 and CDR2 (germline): MNHEY, SVGEGT. CDR3 length equals 15 residues. The CDR3 is CARSYILEVDTEAFF. The CDR3 region has the DNA TGTGCCAGGAGTTACATCCTGGAGGTGGACACTGAAGCTTTCTTT.

The chain joins TRBV6-1 to TRBJ1-3; possibly TRBD1 for D (5 bases). Germline V gene sequence: CDR1 MNHNS, CDR2 SASEGT. CDR3 length: 16 residues. V was clipped by 6 bases and J by 0 bases, with 15 bases between them. The CDR3 protein is CASRNLLGRSGNTIYF. Written as DNA, the CDR3 is TGTGCCAGCAGGAATCTCCTGGGGCGCTCTGGAAACACCATATATTTT.

This clonotype has just a few counts. V and J are TRBV3-1 and TRBJ2-5; tentatively, D is TRBD2 (6 bases). The DNA end is a closer match to TRBJ2-1, so the J assignment may be wrong. There are 15 residues in the CDR3. Germline V lookup: CDR1 LGHDT, CDR2 YNNKEL (reference sequence). CDR3 residues: CASSPLRDSNNEQFF. CDR3 DNA sequence: TGTGCCAGCAGCCCGCTCCGGGACTCGAACAATGAGCAGTTCTTC.

This rearrangement joins TRBV9 to TRBJ1-1, with D maybe TRBD1 (5 bases). The V end was cut by 0 bases, the J end by 11 bases, with 11 bases between. The length of the CDR3 is 12 residues. The germline gives CDR1 SGDLS, CDR2 YYNGEE. The DNA of the CDR3 is TGTGCCAGCAGCGTAGATGAGGGGACGGCTTTCTTT. It translates to CASSVDEGTAFF.

The chain combines TRBV20-1 with TRBJ2-2; D gene uncertain. Trimming shortened V by 6 bases and J by 4 bases, and 12 bases separated the two germline ends. CDR3 length: 13 residues. Germline V gene lookup returns CDR1 DFQATT and CDR2 SNEGSKA (reference sequence). Here the CDR3 DNA reads TGCAGTGCCCCGGCGGTTAGCACCGGGGAGCTGTTTTTT. Protein product: CSAPAVSTGELFF.

V gene TRBV19 combines with J gene TRBJ2-1, with 9 bases that match TRBD1. The germline V gene encodes CDR1 LNHDA and CDR2 SQIVND (reference sequence). J gave up 7 bases and V 7 bases, and 8 bases lay outside the gene matches. There are 14 residues in the CDR3. The CDR3 DNA is TGTGCCAGTACTCCGGGACAGGGTCATAATGAGCAGTTCTTC. Protein sequence: CASTPGQGHNEQFF.

This clonotype turned up a few times. V gene TRBV6-1 combines with J gene TRBJ2-6; 11 bases align to TRBD1. The CDR3 extends over 17 amino acids. CDR1 and CDR2 from the germline V gene are MNHNS and SASEGT. Trimming cost V 8 bases and J 4 bases; bases outside gene matches: 10. The DNA for the CDR3 is TGTGCCAGCTATCGGACAGGGGGCGGTCAGGGGGCCAACGTCCTGACTTTC. Protein sequence: CASYRTGGGQGANVLTF.

V usage is TRBV7-4 and J usage is TRBJ2-6; TRBD1 is a possible D gene (6 bases). This CDR3 is built from 18 residues. Germline V gene lookup returns CDR1 SGHVT and CDR2 SQSDAQ. V was trimmed by 2 bases and J by 0 bases, leaving 14 bases between them. The DNA of the CDR3 is TGTGCCAGCAGCTTACCTCTACAGGGATACTCTGGGGCCAACGTCCTGACTTTC. Amino acids: CASSLPLQGYSGANVLTF.

This clonotype has only a few counts. The CDR3 region is CASSQTSGTAYNEQFF. The CDR3 DNA sequence: TGTGCCAGCAGCCAGACTAGCGGAACAGCCTACAATGAGCAGTTCTTC. The J gene is TRBJ2-1, the V gene TRBV12-3 or TRBV12-4, with 9 positions matching TRBD2. Trimming cost V 6 bases and J 2 bases; bases outside gene matches: 8. The CDR3 is 16 amino acids.

The gene calls are TRBV20-1 and TRBJ2-1, with D perhaps matching TRBD2 (6 bases). The CDR3 is 14 amino acids. Germline lookup yields CDR1 DFQATT and CDR2 SNEGSKA (reference sequence). V was cut by 1 base and J by 8 bases, with 15 bases left in between. The CDR3: CSARVGLAFHEQFF. CDR3 DNA sequence: TGCAGTGCTAGAGTCGGTCTAGCGTTCCATGAGCAGTTCTTC.

The chain has TRBV29-1 and TRBJ2-1, with D perhaps given as TRBD1 or TRBD2 (5 bases each). Trimming took 4 bases from V and 6 from J, leaving 10 bases between them. From germline, CDR1 is SQVTM and CDR2 ANQGSEA. This CDR3 region has 12 residues. The CDR3 coding sequence is TGCAGCGTTGGAGGGGACGGCAATGAGCAGTTCTTC. Amino acid sequence: CSVGGDGNEQFF.

The chain combines TRBV3-1 with TRBJ1-4; tentatively, D is TRBD1 (6 bases). This CDR3 is 11 amino acids long. In germline, CDR1 is LGHDT, CDR2 YNNKEL (reference sequence). V was trimmed by 5 bases and J by 13 bases, leaving 11 bases between them. CDR3 residues: CASSSGQRLFF. CDR3 nucleotides: TGTGCCAGCAGCTCCGGACAGAGACTGTTTTTT.

The rearrangement joins TRBV7-2 to TRBJ2-5; D possibly corresponds to TRBD2 (5 bases). V gave up 1 base and J gave up 1 base, with 16 bases separating them. The CDR3 consists of 17 residues. In germline, CDR1 is SGHTA, CDR2 FQGNSA. The CDR3 protein is CASSLGWPAEPQETQYF. In DNA form, the CDR3 reads TGTGCCAGCAGCTTAGGTTGGCCAGCGGAGCCCCAAGAGACCCAGTACTTC.

This clonotype occurred a few times. This sequence joins TRBV7-2 and TRBJ2-4, with 9 nucleotides matching TRBD2. CDR3 length: 15 residues. Per germline, CDR1 SGHTA and CDR2 FQGNSA. With V trimmed by 1 base and J by 7 bases, 5 bases remained unmatched. The CDR3 loop reads CASSLERGEGNIQYF. CDR3 coding DNA: TGTGCCAGCAGCTTAGAGCGGGGGGAGGGGAACATTCAGTACTTC.

This clonotype showed up just a few times. The gene calls are TRBV7-2 and TRBJ2-4; a possible D gene is TRBD2 (5 bases). The CDR3 is 15 residues long. The V and J ends lost 1 base and 4 bases respectively, with 11 bases between them. Germline V gene lookup returns CDR1 SGHTA and CDR2 FQGNSA. The CDR3 protein is CASSLVDYTKNIQYF. The DNA for the CDR3 is TGTGCCAGCAGCTTAGTAGACTACACTAAAAACATTCAGTACTTC.

This chain connects TRBV29-1 to TRBJ2-3; 8 positions match TRBD1. The CDR3 is made up of 13 amino acids. Germline V CDR1 and CDR2: SQVTM, ANQGSEA. The trim removed 4 bases at V and 2 bases at J, leaving 2 bases unmatched. CDR3 sequence (DNA): TGCAGCGTTGCGACAGGGGTCACAGATACGCAGTATTTT. This codes for CSVATGVTDTQYF.

The CDR3 is CASSSLRFSTETQYF. CDR3 nucleotides: TGTGCCAGCAGCTCCCTGCGTTTTAGCACAGAGACCCAGTACTTC. The gene calls are TRBV7-2 and TRBJ2-5; D is unclear. Per germline, CDR1 SGHTA and CDR2 FQGNSA. The CDR3 has 15 residues. Trimming took off 4 bases at V and 4 bases at J, with 16 bases between the two ends.

This clonotype was observed a handful of times. V and J are TRBV20-1 and TRBJ2-7; TRBD2 matches at 12 bases. Unmatched junction bases numbered 8, after V lost 5 bases and J lost 0 bases. The CDR3 covers 16 residues. Germline-derived CDR1 and CDR2 are DFQATT and SNEGSKA (reference sequence). The DNA of the CDR3 is TGCAGTGCTCCCGGACTAGCGGGATGGGACTCCTACGAGCAGTACTTC. This codes for CSAPGLAGWDSYEQYF.

In the case of this clonotype: One end of the junction does not line up with germline, which may come from a read error. The chain uses TRBV6-2 or TRBV6-3 and TRBJ2-5, with D possibly called TRBD1 or TRBD2 (5 bases each). The J call is doubtful: the DNA matches TRBJ2-7 better. The CDR3 spans 15 residues. Looked up from germline, CDR1 is MNHEY and CDR2 is SVGEGT. CDR3 sequence reads: CAGSGFGAGEDEQYF. CDR3 bases: TGTGCCGGCAGCGGATTTGGGGCAGGAGAGGACGAGCAGTACTTC.

This clonotype was seen more than once but under ten times. CDR3 in amino acids: CASSPRWGDEKLFF. The CDR3 region has the DNA TGTGCCAGCAGCCCGAGGTGGGGGGACGAAAAACTGTTTTTT. The rearrangement links TRBV3-1 to TRBJ1-4; tentatively, D is TRBD1 (5 bases). In germline, CDR1 is LGHDT, CDR2 YNNKEL (reference sequence). Trimming took 4 bases from V and 8 from J, leaving 14 bases between them. The CDR3 has 14 amino acids.

The chain has TRBV6-2 or TRBV6-3 and TRBJ2-1; TRBD2 might be the D (5 bases). V lost 4 bases to trimming and J lost 3 bases, with 16 bases between them. The germline CDR1 and CDR2 sequences are MNHEY and SVGEGT. The CDR3 totals 16 residues. In DNA, the CDR3 is TGTGCCAGCAGTTCCTCTGAGGGCGGAGACTACAATGAGCAGTTCTTC. Translation: CASSSSEGGDYNEQFF.

V and J are TRBV20-1 and TRBJ2-2, with 7 nucleotides matching TRBD2. CDR1 DFQATT and CDR2 SNEGSKA come from the germline V gene (reference sequence). The V and J ends lost 6 bases and 5 bases, in that order; junction bases with no gene match: 9. This CDR3 has 14 amino acids. CDR3 nucleotides: TGCAGTGCCTCATCGGGAGGTTTGACCGGGGAGCTGTTTTTT. Residues: CSASSGGLTGELFF.

This clonotype was detected a few times. The V gene is TRBV2, the J gene TRBJ1-4; D is possibly TRBD1 (6 bases). There are 16 residues in the CDR3. Germline V gene sequence: CDR1 SNHLY, CDR2 FYNNEI. Deletions cut 5 bases from V and 0 bases from J, with 13 bases between. CDR3 DNA: TGTGCCAGCAGTAGATCCGGGACATCAACTAATGAAAAACTGTTTTTT. Protein product: CASSRSGTSTNEKLFF.

V is TRBV28 and J is TRBJ1-6; the D is unclear. The germline gives CDR1 MDHEN, CDR2 SYDVKM. Trimming took 1 base from V and 7 from J, leaving 14 bases between them. The CDR3 is 16 residues long. CDR3 loop: CASSLSHGVGNSPLHF. Written as DNA, the CDR3 is TGTGCCAGCAGTTTATCCCACGGGGTGGGGAATTCACCCCTCCACTTT.

This rearrangement joins TRBV7-2 to TRBJ2-5; 9 positions agree with TRBD2. V shed 7 bases and J 5 bases; nucleotides not matched to a gene: 11. Germline assignment: CDR1 SGHTA and CDR2 FQGNSA. There are 15 residues in the CDR3. CDR3 sequence: CASTRGAGGFETQYF. Here the CDR3 DNA reads TGTGCCAGCACCCGGGGAGCGGGGGGCTTTGAGACCCAGTACTTC.